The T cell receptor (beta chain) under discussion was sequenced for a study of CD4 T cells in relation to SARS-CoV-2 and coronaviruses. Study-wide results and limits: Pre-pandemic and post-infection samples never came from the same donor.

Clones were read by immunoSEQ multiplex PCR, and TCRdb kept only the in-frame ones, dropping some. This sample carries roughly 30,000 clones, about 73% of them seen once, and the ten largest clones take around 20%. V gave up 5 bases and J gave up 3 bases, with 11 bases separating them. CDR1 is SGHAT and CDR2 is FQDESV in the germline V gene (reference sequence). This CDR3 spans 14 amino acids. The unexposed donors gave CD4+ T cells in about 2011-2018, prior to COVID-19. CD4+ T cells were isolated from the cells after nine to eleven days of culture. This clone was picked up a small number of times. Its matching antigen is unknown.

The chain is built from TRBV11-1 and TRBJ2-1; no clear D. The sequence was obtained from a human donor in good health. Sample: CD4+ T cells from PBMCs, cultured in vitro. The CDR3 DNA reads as TGTGCCAGCAGCCAGACCGCAAACTACAATGAGCAGTTCTTC. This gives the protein CASSQTANYNEQFF.